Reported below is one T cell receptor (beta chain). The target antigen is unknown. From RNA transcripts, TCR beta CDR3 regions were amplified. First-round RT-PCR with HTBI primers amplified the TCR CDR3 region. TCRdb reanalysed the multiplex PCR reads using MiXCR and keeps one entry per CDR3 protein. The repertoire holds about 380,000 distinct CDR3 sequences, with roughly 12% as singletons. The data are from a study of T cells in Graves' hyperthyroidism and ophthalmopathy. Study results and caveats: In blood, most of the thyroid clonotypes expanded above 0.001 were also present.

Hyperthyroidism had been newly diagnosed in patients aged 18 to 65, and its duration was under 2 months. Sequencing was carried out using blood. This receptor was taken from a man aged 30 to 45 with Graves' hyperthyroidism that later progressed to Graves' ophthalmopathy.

The CDR3 DNA reads as TGCAGTGCTCAAGACAGGGGGCCCTCGATAAATAGCAATCAGCCCCAGCATTTT. Translation: CSAQDRGPSINSNQPQHF. The chain joins TRBV20-1 to TRBJ1-5, with TRBD1 matching 10 bases. Germline V gene lookup returns CDR1 DFQATT and CDR2 SNEGSKA (reference sequence). The CDR3 is 18 amino acids. The trim removed 5 bases at V and 0 bases at J, leaving 13 bases unmatched.